This record looks at one T cell receptor beta chain sequence and its context. The data derive from a study of blood T cell repertoires in COVID-19. Study-level information: Material from acute and convalescent COVID-19 was sourced from the United States, Italy and Spain. Sample material is recorded as cDNA or gDNA derived from T cells, B-cell-depleted T cells, or PBMCs.

In the source study's methods: Nucleated cell number was recorded as an estimate derived from reference gene primer amplification. Profiling relied on immunoSEQ multiplex PCR, and the TCRdb table lists in-frame clones only, not all of them. The V and J calls and clone size were taken over from that table, and D and trimming were inferred from the DNA. The sample has approximately 100,000 clones, 70% to 90% seen once. The TCR originated in a woman aged 60 to 75 with acute or convalescent COVID-19. The sequenced sample was peripheral blood.

The CDR3 sequence is CASSQDRAGRTTNEKLFF. For the CDR3, the DNA is TGCGCCAGCAGCCAAGATCGGGCAGGGAGGACGACTAATGAAAAACTGTTTTTT. The rearrangement joins TRBV4-1 to TRBJ1-4; possible D gene TRBD1, 5 bases. Germline-derived CDR1 and CDR2 are MGHRA and YSYEKL. The CDR3 loop spans 18 amino acids. V lost 0 bases and J 2 bases, leaving 16 bases between the germline ends.